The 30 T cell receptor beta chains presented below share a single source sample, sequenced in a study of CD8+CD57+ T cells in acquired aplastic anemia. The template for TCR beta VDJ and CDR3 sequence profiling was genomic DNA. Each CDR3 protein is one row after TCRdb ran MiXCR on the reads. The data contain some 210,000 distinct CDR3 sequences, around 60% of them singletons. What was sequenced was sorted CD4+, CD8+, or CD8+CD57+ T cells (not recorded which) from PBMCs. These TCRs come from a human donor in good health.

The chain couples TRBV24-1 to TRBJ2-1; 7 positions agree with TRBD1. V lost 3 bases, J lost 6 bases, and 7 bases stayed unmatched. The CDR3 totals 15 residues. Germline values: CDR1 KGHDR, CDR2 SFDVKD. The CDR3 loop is CATSDPRGPGNEQFF. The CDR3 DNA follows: TGTGCCACCAGTGATCCGAGGGGGCCGGGCAATGAGCAGTTCTTC.

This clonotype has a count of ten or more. The CDR3 region is CASSWATSGYNEQFF. In DNA, the CDR3 is TGTGCCAGCAGCTGGGCGACTAGCGGATACAATGAGCAGTTCTTC. The genes are TRBV5-6 and TRBJ2-1; 9 positions match TRBD2. V shed 3 bases and J 4 bases; nucleotides not matched to a gene: 5. Per germline, CDR1 SGHDT and CDR2 YYEEEE. CDR3 length: 15 amino acids.

The CDR3 DNA sequence: TGTGCCAGCAGCCCCCCATGGTGGGCAGGCACAGATACGCAGTATTTT. It encodes CASSPPWWAGTDTQYF. The chain carries TRBV7-2 and TRBJ2-3; D not certain. The CDR3 is 16 residues long. The ends were cut back, 5 bases at V and 1 base at J, with 16 bases in the middle. Germline lookup yields CDR1 SGHTA and CDR2 FQGNSA.

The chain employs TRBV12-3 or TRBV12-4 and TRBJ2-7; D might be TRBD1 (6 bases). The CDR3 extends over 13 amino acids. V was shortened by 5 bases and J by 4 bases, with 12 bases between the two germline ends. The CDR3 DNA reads TGTGCCAGCAGTGGAGTAGGACAGTACGAGCAGTACTTC. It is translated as CASSGVGQYEQYF.

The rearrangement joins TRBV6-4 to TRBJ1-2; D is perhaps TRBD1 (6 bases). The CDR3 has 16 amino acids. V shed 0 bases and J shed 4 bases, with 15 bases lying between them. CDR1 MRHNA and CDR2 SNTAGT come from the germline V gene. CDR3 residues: CASSDSPAGAIYGYTF. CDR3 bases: TGTGCCAGCAGTGACTCGCCAGCAGGGGCGATCTATGGCTACACCTTC.

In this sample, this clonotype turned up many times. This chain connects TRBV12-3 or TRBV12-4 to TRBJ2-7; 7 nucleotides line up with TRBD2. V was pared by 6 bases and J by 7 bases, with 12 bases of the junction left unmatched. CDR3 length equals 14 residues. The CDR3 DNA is TGTGCCAGCAGCGGACTAGACTCGGCGGAGGAGCAGTACTTC. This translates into CASSGLDSAEEQYF.

CDR3: CASSLVTGGVYGYTF. The DNA of the CDR3 is TGCGCCAGCAGCTTGGTGACAGGGGGTGTATATGGCTACACCTTC. V usage is TRBV5-1 and J usage is TRBJ1-2, with TRBD1 matching over 9 bases. Trimming cost V 0 bases and J 5 bases; bases outside gene matches: 5. Per the germline V gene, CDR1 is SGHRS and CDR2 is YFSETQ. The CDR3 is 15 amino acids.

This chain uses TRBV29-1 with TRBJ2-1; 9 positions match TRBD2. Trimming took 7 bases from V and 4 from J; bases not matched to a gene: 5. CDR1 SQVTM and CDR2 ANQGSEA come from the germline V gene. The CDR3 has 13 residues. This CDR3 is CSGTSGLYNEQFF. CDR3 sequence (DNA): TGCAGCGGCACTAGCGGGCTGTACAATGAGCAGTTCTTC.

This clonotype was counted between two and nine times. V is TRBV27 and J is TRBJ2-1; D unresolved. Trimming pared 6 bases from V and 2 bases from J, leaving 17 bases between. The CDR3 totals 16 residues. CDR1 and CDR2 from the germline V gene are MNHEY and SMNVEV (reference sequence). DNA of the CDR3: TGTGCCAGCAGAGGAAGTGGAGTGCATGCCTACAATGAGCAGTTCTTC. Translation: CASRGSGVHAYNEQFF.

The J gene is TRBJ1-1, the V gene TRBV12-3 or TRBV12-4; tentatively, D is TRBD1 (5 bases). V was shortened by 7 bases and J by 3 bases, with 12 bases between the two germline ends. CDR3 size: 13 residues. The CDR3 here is CASTHSGDTEAFF. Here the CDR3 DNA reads TGTGCCAGCACCCATTCGGGGGACACTGAAGCTTTCTTT.

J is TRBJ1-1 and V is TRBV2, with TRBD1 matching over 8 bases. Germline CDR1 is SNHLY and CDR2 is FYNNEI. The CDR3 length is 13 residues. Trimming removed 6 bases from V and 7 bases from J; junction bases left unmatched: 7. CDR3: CASRPADRGEAFF. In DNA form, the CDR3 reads TGTGCCAGCAGGCCCGCCGACAGGGGTGAAGCTTTCTTT.

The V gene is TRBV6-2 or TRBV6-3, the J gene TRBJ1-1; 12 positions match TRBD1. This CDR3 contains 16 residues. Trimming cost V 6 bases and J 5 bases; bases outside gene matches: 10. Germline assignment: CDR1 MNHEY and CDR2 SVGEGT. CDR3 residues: CASRQRDRGLSTEAFF. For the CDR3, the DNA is TGTGCCAGCAGGCAAAGGGACAGGGGGCTTTCGACTGAAGCTTTCTTT.

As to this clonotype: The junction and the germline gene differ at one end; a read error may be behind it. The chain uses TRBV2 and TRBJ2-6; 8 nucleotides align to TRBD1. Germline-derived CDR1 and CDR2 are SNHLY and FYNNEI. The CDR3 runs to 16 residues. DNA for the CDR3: TGTGCCATCAGTGCTCAGGGGGCTCCTGGGGCCAACGTCCTGACTTTC. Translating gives CAISAQGAPGANVLTF.

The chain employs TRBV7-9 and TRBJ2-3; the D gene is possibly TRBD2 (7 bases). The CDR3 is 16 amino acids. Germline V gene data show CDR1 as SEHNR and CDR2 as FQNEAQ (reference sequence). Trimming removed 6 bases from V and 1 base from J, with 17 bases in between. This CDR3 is CASRGGASRGTDTQYF. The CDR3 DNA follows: TGTGCCAGCAGGGGGGGGGCTTCCCGTGGCACAGATACGCAGTATTTT.

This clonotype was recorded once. CDR3 in DNA: TGTGCCAGCATGAGCCCTCGGGGGGGAGCTTTCTTT. It encodes CASMSPRGGAFF. The chain combines TRBV7-9 with TRBJ1-1; D may be TRBD1 (5 bases). Trimming removed 7 bases from V and 10 bases from J, with 16 bases in between. Germline CDR1 is SEHNR and CDR2 is FQNEAQ (reference sequence). The CDR3 runs to 12 residues.

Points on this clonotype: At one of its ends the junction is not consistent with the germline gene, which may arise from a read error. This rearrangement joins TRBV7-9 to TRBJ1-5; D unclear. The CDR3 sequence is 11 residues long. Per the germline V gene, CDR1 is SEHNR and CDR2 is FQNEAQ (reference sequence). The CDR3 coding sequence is TGTGCCAGCAGCCGACTCGGGGTCCCTTTTTTT. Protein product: CASSRLGVPFF. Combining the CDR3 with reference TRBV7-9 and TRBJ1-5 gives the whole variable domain DTGVSQNPRHKITKRGQNVTFRCDPISEHNRLYWYRQTLGQGPEFLTYFQNEAQLEKSRLLSDRFSAERPKGSFSTLEIQRTEQGDSAMYLCASSRLGVPFFGDGTRLSIL.

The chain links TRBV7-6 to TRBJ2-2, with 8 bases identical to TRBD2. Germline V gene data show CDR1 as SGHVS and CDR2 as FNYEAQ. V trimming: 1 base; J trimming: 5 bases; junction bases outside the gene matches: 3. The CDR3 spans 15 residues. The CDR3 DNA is TGTGCCAGCAGCTTAGGAGTAGCGGGAACCGGGGAGCTGTTTTTT. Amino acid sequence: CASSLGVAGTGELFF.

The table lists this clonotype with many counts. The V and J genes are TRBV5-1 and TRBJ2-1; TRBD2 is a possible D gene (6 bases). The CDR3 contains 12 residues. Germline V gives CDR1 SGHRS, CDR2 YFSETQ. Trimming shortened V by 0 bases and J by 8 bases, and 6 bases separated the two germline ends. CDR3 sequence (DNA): TGCGCCAGCAGCTTGGGCGGGGATGAGCAGTTCTTC. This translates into CASSLGGDEQFF.

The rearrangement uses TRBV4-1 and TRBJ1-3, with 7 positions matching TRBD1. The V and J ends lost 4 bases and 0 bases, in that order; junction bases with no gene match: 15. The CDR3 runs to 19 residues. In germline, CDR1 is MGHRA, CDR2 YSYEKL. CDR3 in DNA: TGCGCCAGCAGCCCCGACGGACTAACAGGGGCCCACTCTGGAAACACCATATATTTT. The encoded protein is CASSPDGLTGAHSGNTIYF.

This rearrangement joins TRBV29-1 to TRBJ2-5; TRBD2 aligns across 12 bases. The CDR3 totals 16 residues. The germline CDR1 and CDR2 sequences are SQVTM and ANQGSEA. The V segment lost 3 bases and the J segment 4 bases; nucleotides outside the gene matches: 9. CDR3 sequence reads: CSVEGATSGSPETQYF. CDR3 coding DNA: TGCAGCGTTGAGGGTGCGACTAGCGGGAGTCCAGAGACCCAGTACTTC.

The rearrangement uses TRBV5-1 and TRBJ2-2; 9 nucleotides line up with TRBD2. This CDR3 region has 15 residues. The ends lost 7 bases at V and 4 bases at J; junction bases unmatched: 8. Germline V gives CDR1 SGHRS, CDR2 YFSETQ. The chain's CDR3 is CASGPSGGSTGELFF. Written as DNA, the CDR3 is TGCGCCAGCGGACCGAGCGGGGGGAGCACCGGGGAGCTGTTTTTT.

This CDR3 reads CASSLPLAGGGWSEAFF. CDR3 nucleotides: TGTGCCAGCAGCTTACCACTAGCGGGAGGAGGGTGGTCTGAAGCTTTCTTT. This chain connects TRBV7-3 to TRBJ1-1; D remains unclear. Germline-derived CDR1 and CDR2 are SGHTA and FQGTGA. Trimming left V 2 bases short and J 6 bases short, with 22 bases between. The CDR3 covers 17 residues.

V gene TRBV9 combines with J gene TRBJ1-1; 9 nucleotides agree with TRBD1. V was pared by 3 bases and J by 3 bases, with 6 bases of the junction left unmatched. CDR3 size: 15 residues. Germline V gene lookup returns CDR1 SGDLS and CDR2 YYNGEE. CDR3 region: CASSATGTGHTEAFF. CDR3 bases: TGTGCCAGCAGCGCTACCGGGACAGGGCACACTGAAGCTTTCTTT.

CDR3 residues: CASSLGSGSSYEQFF. CDR3 nucleotide sequence: TGTGCCAGCAGTTTAGGTAGCGGGAGCTCCTACGAGCAGTTCTTC. The chain combines TRBV28 with TRBJ2-1, with 9 bases that match TRBD2. CDR3 length equals 15 residues. Germline trimming cut 2 bases from V and 10 bases from J; bases unmatched to any gene: 9. The V gene's germline CDR1 is MDHEN and CDR2 SYDVKM.

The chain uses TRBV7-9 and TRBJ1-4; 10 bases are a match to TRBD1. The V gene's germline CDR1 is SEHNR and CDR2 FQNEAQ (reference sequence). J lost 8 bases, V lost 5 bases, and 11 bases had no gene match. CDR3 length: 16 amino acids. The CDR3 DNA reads TGTGCCAGCAGCGAAGAGGACGGGACAGGGGAGGAAAAACTGTTTTTT. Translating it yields CASSEEDGTGEEKLFF.

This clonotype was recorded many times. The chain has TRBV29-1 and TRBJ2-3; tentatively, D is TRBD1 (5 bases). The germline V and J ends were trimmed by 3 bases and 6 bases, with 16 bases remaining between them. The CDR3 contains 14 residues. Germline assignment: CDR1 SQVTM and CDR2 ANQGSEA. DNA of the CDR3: TGCAGCGTTGAGACCACACAGGATAGGGATACGCAGTATTTT. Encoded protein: CSVETTQDRDTQYF.

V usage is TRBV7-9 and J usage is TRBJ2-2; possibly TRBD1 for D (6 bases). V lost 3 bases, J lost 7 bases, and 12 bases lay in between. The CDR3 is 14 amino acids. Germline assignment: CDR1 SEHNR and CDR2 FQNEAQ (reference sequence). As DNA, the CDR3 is TGTGCCAGCAGCTTGCACAGGGCGGGCGGGGAGCTGTTTTTT. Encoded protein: CASSLHRAGGELFF.

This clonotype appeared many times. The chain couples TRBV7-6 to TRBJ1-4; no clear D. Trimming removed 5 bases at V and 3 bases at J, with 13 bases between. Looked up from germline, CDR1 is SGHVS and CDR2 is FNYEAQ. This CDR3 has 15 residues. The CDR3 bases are TGTGCCAGCAGCGTTACCACGGATTCTAATGAAAAACTGTTTTTT. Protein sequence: CASSVTTDSNEKLFF.

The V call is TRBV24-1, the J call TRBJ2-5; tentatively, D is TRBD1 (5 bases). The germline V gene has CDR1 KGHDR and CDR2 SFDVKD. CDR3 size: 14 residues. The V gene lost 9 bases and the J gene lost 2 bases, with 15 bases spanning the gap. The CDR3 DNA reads TGTGCCACCTGTTGCACAGGAGCTCAAGAGACCCAGTACTTC. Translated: CATCCTGAQETQYF.

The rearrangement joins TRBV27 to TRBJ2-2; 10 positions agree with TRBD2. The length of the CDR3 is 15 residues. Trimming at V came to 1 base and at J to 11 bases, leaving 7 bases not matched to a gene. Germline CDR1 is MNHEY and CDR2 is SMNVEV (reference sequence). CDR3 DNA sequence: TGTGCCAGCAGTTTATTAGCGGGAGGCCCAGGTGAGCTGTTTTTT. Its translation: CASSLLAGGPGELFF.